This TCR beta chain came from a study of blood T cell repertoires in COVID-19. The wider study: Sample material is recorded as cDNA or gDNA derived from T cells, B-cell-depleted T cells, or PBMCs.

The germline CDR1 and CDR2 sequences are MDHEN and SYDVKM. This CDR3 is 17 amino acids long. V lost 5 bases and J lost 7; bases outside the gene matches: 14. The table came from immunoSEQ multiplex PCR; TCRdb's copy has only in-frame clones and leaves some out. The table shows under 350,000 clones, with roughly 80% occurring only once. In its sample, this clone was seen a few times. The clonotype originates from a woman aged 50 to 60 who had recovered from COVID-19. This chain uses TRBV28 with TRBJ1-6; the match to TRBD1 covers 7 bases. Input material: peripheral blood. The CDR3 DNA is TGTGCCAGCAGTACCCCAACCGGGACAGCGGCAAATTCACCCCTCCACTTT. As protein: CASSTPTGTAANSPLHF.